A single sample is the source of the 20 T cell receptor beta chains below, sequenced in a study of cytomegalovirus exposure and HLA in healthy donors. TCRdb keeps only in-frame clones here, not all; method: immunoSEQ multiplex PCR. The repertoire holds about 200,000 clones, with approximately 80% as singletons. The specimen was PBMCs. The receptors were sampled from a woman aged 25 to 39 in good health and CMV-seropositive.

The V gene is TRBV10-3, the J gene TRBJ2-7; D possibly corresponds to TRBD2 (5 bases). This CDR3 has 13 residues. Germline CDR1 reads ENHRY; CDR2 reads SYGVKD. The germline V and J ends were trimmed by 5 bases and 5 bases, with 13 bases remaining between them. The CDR3 DNA reads TGTGCCATCAGTTTGGACTCCCCCGACGAGCAGTACTTC. Protein: CAISLDSPDEQYF.

This chain joins TRBV28 and TRBJ2-1; 8 nucleotides align to TRBD1. Germline CDR1 MDHEN, CDR2 SYDVKM. J was trimmed by 6 bases and V by 7 bases; bases with no gene match: 14. The CDR3 is 16 residues long. DNA of the CDR3: TGTGCCAGCAAGGGGCTCATGGACAGGGAAAGCAATGAGCAGTTCTTC. It encodes CASKGLMDRESNEQFF.

The chain links TRBV5-1 to TRBJ2-2, with a possible D match to TRBD2 (6 bases). Trimming stripped 0 bases from V and 4 bases from J, with 13 bases between. The CDR3 is made up of 16 amino acids. CDR1 and CDR2 (germline): SGHRS, YFSETQ. CDR3 nucleotides: TGCGCCAGCAGCTTGGATCCGGGAGCGTCCACCGGGGAGCTGTTTTTT. Translation: CASSLDPGASTGELFF.

This chain uses TRBV11-2 with TRBJ1-1; D is uncertain. This CDR3 spans 14 amino acids. Germline assignment: CDR1 SGHAT and CDR2 FQNNGV. Trimming pared 1 base from V and 1 base from J, leaving 7 bases between. The CDR3 DNA is TGTGCCAGCAGCTTAGGACACCCGAACACTGAAGCTTTCTTT. As protein: CASSLGHPNTEAFF.

This clone occurred once. This rearrangement joins TRBV6-1 to TRBJ2-1, with TRBD2 matching over 8 bases. CDR3 length: 14 amino acids. Germline-derived CDR1 and CDR2 are MNHNS and SASEGT. Trimming removed 5 bases from V and 11 bases from J; junction bases left unmatched: 11. CDR3 residues: CASSNRTSMQKQFF. CDR3 coding DNA: TGTGCCAGCAGTAACCGGACTAGCATGCAAAAGCAGTTCTTC.

This chain uses TRBV5-1 with TRBJ2-1; 8 bases fit TRBD2. The junction had 6 bases not matched to a gene; V was cut back by 0 bases and J by 4 bases. CDR3 length: 16 residues. The germline gives CDR1 SGHRS, CDR2 YFSETQ. CDR3 in amino acids: CASSLVASGPYNEQFF. Written as DNA, the CDR3 is TGCGCCAGCAGCTTGGTGGCTAGCGGGCCTTACAATGAGCAGTTCTTC.

The V call is TRBV25-1, the J call TRBJ1-1, with 7 bases matching TRBD1. The V segment lost 6 bases and the J segment 11 bases; nucleotides outside the gene matches: 9. The CDR3 covers 12 residues. Germline assignment: CDR1 MGHDK and CDR2 SYGVNS. The CDR3 region has the DNA TGTGCCAGCAGAGGGGGCCCGGGTATGGCTTTCTTT. Protein product: CASRGGPGMAFF.

The CDR3 sequence is CASSSWSPVNEQFF. The CDR3 DNA follows: TGTGCCAGCAGTTCCTGGAGCCCGGTCAATGAGCAGTTCTTC. The J gene is TRBJ2-1, the V gene TRBV27; D remains ambiguous. CDR1 is MNHEY and CDR2 is SMNVEV in the germline V gene (reference sequence). This CDR3 spans 14 amino acids. V lost 4 bases and J 6 bases, leaving 13 bases between the germline ends.

CDR3 protein: CAWKGLEETQYF. The CDR3 DNA follows: TGTGCCTGGAAGGGACTAGAAGAGACCCAGTACTTC. The chain carries TRBV30 and TRBJ2-5; 8 bases fit TRBD2. V lost 4 bases, J lost 3 bases, and 1 base stayed unmatched. There are 12 residues in the CDR3. The germline V gene encodes CDR1 GTSNPN and CDR2 SVGIG (reference sequence).

V usage is TRBV19 and J usage is TRBJ1-5; 7 positions match TRBD1. The CDR3 is 15 amino acids. Germline V gene sequence: CDR1 LNHDA, CDR2 SQIVND (reference sequence). J lost 2 bases, V lost 4 bases, and 5 bases had no gene match. CDR3 protein: CASSTRQGGNQPQHF. The CDR3 DNA reads TGTGCCAGTAGTACCAGACAGGGTGGCAATCAGCCCCAGCATTTT.

The J gene is TRBJ2-2, the V gene TRBV10-3; 8 bases map to TRBD1. CDR1 and CDR2 (germline): ENHRY, SYGVKD. The ends lost 11 bases at V and 11 bases at J; junction bases unmatched: 13. This CDR3 comprises 13 residues. This CDR3 reads CAALDRVEDELFF. The CDR3 DNA sequence: TGTGCCGCTTTGGACAGGGTGGAGGACGAGCTGTTTTTT.

This clone was seen a single time. The J gene is TRBJ2-7, the V gene TRBV7-9; 12 bases are a match to TRBD2. The CDR3 contains 15 residues. Germline-derived CDR1 and CDR2 are SEHNR and FQNEAQ (reference sequence). V was clipped by 7 bases and J by 3 bases; unmatched bases: 7. The CDR3 DNA is TGTGCCAGCACCCAGCTAGCGGGAGGGATCTACGAGCAGTACTTC. Translation: CASTQLAGGIYEQYF.

This sequence joins TRBV6-1 and TRBJ1-1, with no clear D. The germline V gene has CDR1 MNHNS and CDR2 SASEGT. The CDR3 loop spans 12 amino acids. The V and J ends lost 7 bases and 1 base respectively, with 7 bases between them. The CDR3 loop is CASKFRNTEAFF. In DNA, the CDR3 is TGTGCCAGCAAGTTCAGGAACACTGAAGCTTTCTTT.

This chain joins TRBV19 and TRBJ1-1, with 8 bases fitting TRBD1. Trimming cost V 6 bases and J 11 bases; bases outside gene matches: 8. Germline lookup yields CDR1 LNHDA and CDR2 SQIVND (reference sequence). The CDR3 is 12 amino acids. DNA for the CDR3: TGTGCCAGTAGCTCCGGGGACAGGTGGGCTTTCTTT. The encoded protein is CASSSGDRWAFF.

The chain is built from TRBV27 and TRBJ1-5, with TRBD1 matching over 7 bases. The germline CDR1 and CDR2 sequences are MNHEY and SMNVEV (reference sequence). The J segment lost 3 bases and the V segment lost 6 bases, leaving 8 bases of the junction unmatched. The CDR3 contains 15 residues. CDR3 residues: CASSPGQSNNQPQHF. The CDR3 DNA sequence: TGTGCCAGCAGCCCGGGACAGAGTAACAATCAGCCCCAGCATTTT.

The V gene is TRBV6-6, the J gene TRBJ1-5; D unclear. This CDR3 spans 13 amino acids. Germline V gene lookup returns CDR1 MNHNY and CDR2 SVGAGI (reference sequence). Trimming stripped 3 bases from V and 7 bases from J, with 10 bases between. The CDR3 reads CASSYGARQPQHF. The CDR3 DNA sequence: TGTGCCAGCAGTTATGGAGCACGGCAGCCCCAGCATTTT.

V gene TRBV27 combines with J gene TRBJ2-1; 8 nucleotides match TRBD1. The germline gives CDR1 MNHEY, CDR2 SMNVEV (reference sequence). The CDR3 consists of 13 residues. Losses at the gene ends were 4 bases for V and 5 bases for J; bases not matched to a gene: 1. CDR3 region: CASSSDRDNEQFF. The CDR3 nucleotides are TGTGCCAGCAGTTCGGACAGGGACAATGAGCAGTTCTTC.

Only a few counts were recorded for this clone. The rearrangement joins TRBV5-1 to TRBJ2-7; 10 bases are a match to TRBD2. V gave up 6 bases and J gave up 1 base; unmatched junction bases: 7. The germline V gene has CDR1 SGHRS and CDR2 YFSETQ. CDR3 length equals 15 residues. In DNA form, the CDR3 reads TGCGCCAGCAAAGCGGAACTAGCGGGATCCTACGAGCAGTACTTC. Translated, it gives CASKAELAGSYEQYF.

The chain carries TRBV27 and TRBJ2-7; TRBD2 matches at 10 bases. Germline CDR1 is MNHEY and CDR2 is SMNVEV (reference sequence). The CDR3 sequence is 15 residues long. V lost 5 bases to trimming and J lost 1 base; unmatched junction nucleotides: 5. The CDR3 loop is CASSGLAGVSYEQYF. CDR3 bases: TGTGCCAGCAGTGGTCTAGCGGGAGTTTCCTACGAGCAGTACTTC.

The chain joins TRBV15 to TRBJ2-7, with TRBD2 matching over 8 bases. This CDR3 has 15 amino acids. V lost 0 bases, J lost 4 bases, and 5 bases stayed unmatched. CDR1 is LNHNV, CDR2 YYDKDF, per germline (reference sequence). The CDR3 coding sequence is TGTGCCACCAGCAGAGAGGCGGGAGGAGGGTACGAGCAGTACTTC. It codes for CATSREAGGGYEQYF. Looking up the rest from reference TRBV15 and TRBJ2-7 gives the full variable domain: DAMVIQNPRYQVTQFGKPVTLSCSQTLNHNVMYWYQQKSSQAPKLLFHYYDKDFNNEADTPDNFQSRRPNTSFCFLDIRSPGLGDTAMYLCATSREAGGGYEQYFGPGTRLTVT.